A single sample is the source of the 24 T cell receptor beta chains below, sequenced in a study of CD8 T cells in Susac syndrome. It was with random hexamers that 0.5 to 1 ug RNA was reverse transcribed. TCRdb used MiXCR to reprocess the immunoSEQ multiplex PCR reads, holding one entry per CDR3 protein. In the table there are about 200,000 distinct CDR3 sequences, 90% to 96% of which are singletons. Material for sequencing was CD4+ T cells from PBMCs. The receptors here all came from a human donor with multiple sclerosis.

The CDR3 DNA follows: TGTGCCAGCAGCGGGGGACAGTATACAGATACGCAGTATTTT. This sequence encodes CASSGGQYTDTQYF. This chain joins TRBV7-9 and TRBJ2-3, with 7 bases that match TRBD1. CDR1 SEHNR and CDR2 FQNEAQ come from the germline V gene (reference sequence). The CDR3 is 14 residues long. V lost 5 bases, J lost 3 bases, and 5 bases stayed unmatched.

The rearrangement links TRBV20-1 to TRBJ2-6; maybe TRBD1 (5 bases). Germline loops: CDR1 DFQATT, CDR2 SNEGSKA (reference sequence). CDR3 length: 12 residues. CDR3 in amino acids: CSRVSGANVLTF. In DNA form, the CDR3 reads TGCAGCAGGGTATCTGGGGCCAACGTCCTGACTTTC.

This clonotype was seen just once. V gene TRBV30 combines with J gene TRBJ2-3, with 7 bases identical to TRBD2. J gave up 3 bases and V 3 bases, and 3 bases lay outside the gene matches. Germline CDR1 and CDR2: GTSNPN and SVGIG (reference sequence). The CDR3 is 13 amino acids. Here the CDR3 DNA reads TGTGCCTGGAGCTCGGGACTAACAGATACGCAGTATTTT. It yields the protein CAWSSGLTDTQYF.

The chain combines TRBV4-2 with TRBJ2-7; 7 nucleotides align to TRBD1. Germline CDR1 reads LGHNA; CDR2 reads YNFKEQ. The V and J ends lost 0 bases and 2 bases, in that order; junction bases with no gene match: 10. CDR3 length equals 17 residues. The CDR3 DNA is TGTGCCAGCAGCCAAGAAGAGGGCCCCGGGACAGCCTACGAGCAGTACTTC. Amino acids: CASSQEEGPGTAYEQYF.

This chain joins TRBV4-1 and TRBJ1-1; D unresolved. Germline CDR1 MGHRA, CDR2 YSYEKL. V was clipped by 4 bases and J by 5 bases, with 11 bases between them. CDR3 length: 13 amino acids. The CDR3 loop reads CASSPLWGTEAFF. The DNA for the CDR3 is TGCGCCAGCAGCCCGCTTTGGGGTACTGAAGCTTTCTTT.

The chain combines TRBV29-1 with TRBJ2-7, with unresolved D. CDR1 and CDR2 (germline): SQVTM, ANQGSEA. V was clipped by 0 bases and J by 5 bases, with 5 bases between them. The CDR3 sequence is 11 residues long. CDR3 loop: CSVEEPHEQYF. CDR3 DNA: TGCAGCGTTGAAGAACCCCACGAGCAGTACTTC.

V is TRBV30 and J is TRBJ1-5; D gene unclear. The V and J ends lost 2 bases and 5 bases respectively, with 13 bases between them. CDR3 length: 14 residues. Germline V gene lookup returns CDR1 GTSNPN and CDR2 SVGIG (reference sequence). The CDR3 here is CAWSPLGNDQPQHF. The CDR3 DNA sequence: TGTGCCTGGAGTCCTTTGGGGAATGATCAGCCCCAGCATTTT. Using reference TRBV30 and TRBJ1-5 for the parts outside the CDR3, the full variable domain is SQTIHQWPATLVQPVGSPLSLECTVEGTSNPNLYWYRQAAGRGLQLLFYSVGIGQISSEVPQNLSASRPQDRQFILSSKKLLLSDSGFYLCAWSPLGNDQPQHFGDGTRLSIL.

This clonotype was recorded only once. The rearrangement uses TRBV30 and TRBJ1-1; the match to TRBD1 covers 9 bases. The CDR3 runs 13 residues. The junction had 3 bases not matched to a gene; V was cut back by 5 bases and J by 2 bases. CDR1 GTSNPN and CDR2 SVGIG come from the germline V gene (reference sequence). The CDR3 nucleotides read TGTGCCTGGGCGGGACAGGGCAACACTGAAGCTTTCTTT. Translation: CAWAGQGNTEAFF.

Here the CDR3 reads CSVGTSGLSSYNEQFF. DNA for the CDR3: TGCAGCGTTGGGACTAGCGGGCTAAGCTCCTACAATGAGCAGTTCTTC. The V gene is TRBV29-1, the J gene TRBJ2-1, with TRBD2 matching 11 bases. J lost 0 bases, V lost 4 bases, and 5 bases had no gene match. Germline V gene data show CDR1 as SQVTM and CDR2 as ANQGSEA. There are 16 residues in the CDR3.

The chain joins TRBV9 to TRBJ2-1, with 8 bases identical to TRBD2. The ends lost 0 bases at V and 10 bases at J; junction bases unmatched: 3. The CDR3 contains 13 residues. CDR1 is SGDLS, CDR2 YYNGEE, per germline. This CDR3 is CASSVGLAHEQFF. For the CDR3, the DNA is TGTGCCAGCAGCGTAGGACTAGCGCACGAGCAGTTCTTC.

This sequence joins TRBV28 and TRBJ2-3; 13 bases fit TRBD2. This CDR3 has 15 residues. Germline V lookup: CDR1 MDHEN, CDR2 SYDVKM. J gave up 14 bases and V 8 bases, and 16 bases lay outside the gene matches. CDR3 sequence: CASGPIFKLAGGRYF. The CDR3 DNA reads as TGTGCCAGCGGCCCCATCTTCAAACTAGCGGGGGGGCGGTATTTT.

V is TRBV9 and J is TRBJ2-3; D gene ambiguous. CDR3 size: 15 residues. Germline loops: CDR1 SGDLS, CDR2 YYNGEE. V was cut by 5 bases and J by 5 bases, with 18 bases left in between. The DNA of the CDR3 is TGTGCCAGCAGTCCCGGGCCAGACCGAGTAGATACGCAGTATTTT. Translation gives CASSPGPDRVDTQYF. Looking up the rest from reference TRBV9 and TRBJ2-3 gives the full variable domain: DSGVTQTPKHLITATGQRVTLRCSPRSGDLSVYWYQQSLDQGLQFLIQYYNGEERAKGNILERFSAQQFPDLHSELNLSSLELGDSALYFCASSPGPDRVDTQYFGPGTRLTVL.

V is TRBV27 and J is TRBJ2-7; 7 bases are a match to TRBD2. V gave up 4 bases and J gave up 2 bases; unmatched junction bases: 8. CDR3 length equals 15 residues. Germline V gives CDR1 MNHEY, CDR2 SMNVEV (reference sequence). The chain's CDR3 is CASSWGGTNPYEQYF. For the CDR3, the DNA is TGTGCCAGCAGTTGGGGAGGGACCAACCCCTACGAGCAGTACTTC.

The CDR3 bases are TGTGCCAGCAGTAGGTCCGGAAATGAAAAACTGTTTTTT. Its translation is CASSRSGNEKLFF. This sequence joins TRBV2 and TRBJ1-4, with D uncertain. The CDR3 has 13 residues. V dropped 5 bases and J dropped 5 bases, with 9 bases sitting between them. Per the germline V gene, CDR1 is SNHLY and CDR2 is FYNNEI. The variable domain in full, with the rest retrieved from reference TRBV2 and TRBJ1-4, is EPEVTQTPSHQVTQMGQEVILRCVPISNHLYFYWYRQILGQKVEFLVSFYNNEISEKSEIFDDQFSVERPDGSNFTLKIRSTKLEDSAMYFCASSRSGNEKLFFGSGTQLSVL.

The chain recombines TRBV7-9 with TRBJ1-5; D uncertain. Trimming removed 6 bases at V and 7 bases at J, with 10 bases between. CDR1 is SEHNR and CDR2 is FQNEAQ in the germline V gene (reference sequence). This CDR3 is 12 amino acids long. The CDR3 sequence is CASSLPPQPQHF. CDR3 nucleotide sequence: TGTGCCAGCAGTCTACCCCCCCAGCCCCAGCATTTT.

The CDR3 region is CASRPDRGLSNQPQHF. The CDR3 DNA follows: TGTGCCAGCAGACCCGACAGGGGGTTAAGCAATCAGCCCCAGCATTTT. The rearrangement uses TRBV27 and TRBJ1-5; 9 nucleotides align to TRBD1. CDR3 length: 16 amino acids. Germline values: CDR1 MNHEY, CDR2 SMNVEV (reference sequence). V trimming: 6 bases; J trimming: 1 base; junction bases outside the gene matches: 7.

The table lists this clonotype with a few counts. The rearrangement joins TRBV12-3 or TRBV12-4 to TRBJ2-7, with D perhaps TRBD1 (8 bases). CDR3 length: 16 amino acids. Trimming stripped 5 bases from V and 0 bases from J, with 17 bases between. The CDR3 sequence is CASSPTGGGSSYEQYF. Here the CDR3 DNA reads TGTGCCAGCAGTCCCACAGGGGGGGGCAGCTCCTACGAGCAGTACTTC.

The CDR3 nucleotides are TGTGCCAGCAGTGTCGGAGGGGGAGGAGAGACCCAGTACTTC. Amino acid sequence: CASSVGGGGETQYF. The rearrangement uses TRBV7-7 and TRBJ2-5; D may be TRBD1 or TRBD2 (6 bases each). The CDR3 contains 14 residues. Looked up from germline, CDR1 is SSHAT and CDR2 is FNYEAQ (reference sequence). Trimming removed 6 bases from V and 4 bases from J, with 15 bases in between.

V is TRBV25-1 and J is TRBJ1-1; D unclear. Trimming shortened V by 2 bases and J by 11 bases, and 15 bases separated the two germline ends. Per the germline V gene, CDR1 is MGHDK and CDR2 is SYGVNS. The CDR3 runs to 13 residues. CDR3: CASSERADGEAFF. The CDR3 DNA reads TGTGCCAGCAGTGAACGGGCGGACGGCGAGGCTTTCTTT. Using reference TRBV25-1 and TRBJ1-1 for the parts outside the CDR3, the full variable domain is EADIYQTPRYLVIGTGKKITLECSQTMGHDKMYWYQQDPGMELHLIHYSYGVNSTEKGDLSSESTVSRIRTEHFPLTLESARPSHTSQYLCASSERADGEAFFGQGTRLTVV.

This chain connects TRBV4-1 to TRBJ1-5, with 8 positions matching TRBD1. Germline assignment: CDR1 MGHRA and CDR2 YSYEKL. The CDR3 is 16 amino acids. The junction had 7 bases not matched to a gene; V was cut back by 0 bases and J by 6 bases. DNA of the CDR3: TGCGCCAGCAGCCAAGATGACAGGGGAGATGGTCAGCCCCAGCATTTT. Protein: CASSQDDRGDGQPQHF.

The rearrangement links TRBV5-4 to TRBJ2-1; D remains unclear. Germline CDR1 and CDR2: SGHNT and YYREEE (reference sequence). The CDR3 length is 14 residues. The V end was cut by 4 bases, the J end by 9 bases, with 17 bases between. The CDR3 is CASSLSQMRGEQFF. The CDR3 DNA reads as TGTGCCAGCAGCCTCTCCCAGATGCGCGGTGAGCAGTTCTTC.

The J gene is TRBJ1-2, the V gene TRBV20-1, with a weak D call TRBD1 (5 bases). Per the germline V gene, CDR1 is DFQATT and CDR2 is SNEGSKA (reference sequence). CDR3 size: 20 residues. The ends were cut back, 3 bases at V and 4 bases at J, with 33 bases in the middle. In DNA, the CDR3 is TGCAGTGCTAGGTCTTTGGGGGGTCGGCCCCACAGGAGCGAGGGCTATGGCTACACCTTC. It is translated as CSARSLGGRPHRSEGYGYTF.

The J gene is TRBJ2-3, the V gene TRBV25-1; 11 bases map to TRBD2. Germline V CDR1 and CDR2: MGHDK, SYGVNS. V shed 7 bases, J shed 8 bases, and the junction held 11 bases outside the gene matches. This CDR3 has 15 amino acids. CDR3 nucleotides: TGTGCCAGCACCCCGACTAGCGGGGCCGTCGGTACGCAGTATTTT. This codes for CASTPTSGAVGTQYF.

This chain uses TRBV9 with TRBJ1-5; no firm D call. Trimming shortened V by 0 bases and J by 7 bases, and 14 bases separated the two germline ends. This CDR3 comprises 15 residues. CDR1 and CDR2 from the germline V gene are SGDLS and YYNGEE. The CDR3 DNA reads TGTGCCAGCAGCGTAGGGTCTACGGACCAGCAGCCCCAGCATTTT. This encodes CASSVGSTDQQPQHF.